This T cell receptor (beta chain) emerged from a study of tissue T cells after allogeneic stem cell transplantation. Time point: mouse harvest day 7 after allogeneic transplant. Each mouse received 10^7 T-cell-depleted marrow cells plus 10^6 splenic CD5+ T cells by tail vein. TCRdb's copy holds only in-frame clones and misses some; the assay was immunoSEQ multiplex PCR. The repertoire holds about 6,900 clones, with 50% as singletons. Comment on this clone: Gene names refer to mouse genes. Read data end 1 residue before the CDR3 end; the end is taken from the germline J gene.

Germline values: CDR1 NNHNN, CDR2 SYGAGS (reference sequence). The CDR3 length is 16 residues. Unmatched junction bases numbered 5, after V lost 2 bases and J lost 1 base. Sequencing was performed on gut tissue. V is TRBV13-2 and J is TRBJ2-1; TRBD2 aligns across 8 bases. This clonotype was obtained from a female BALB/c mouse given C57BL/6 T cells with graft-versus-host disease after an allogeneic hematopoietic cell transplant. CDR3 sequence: CASGDQLGANYAEQFF. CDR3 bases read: TGTGCCAGCGGTGACCAACTGGGGGCCAACTATGCTGAGCAGTTC.